This TCR beta chain was sequenced for a study of human T cells and chemical hapten exposure. The overall study: In the sensitization step, 2% DPC was placed on approximately 2 cm by approximately 2 cm of upper inner arm skin.

Findings and caveats of the study: TCRs at high frequency, those above 1 in 1000, did not change with DPC sensitization. Relative to controls, expanded TCRs formed significantly more large CDR3 similarity clusters.

MiXCR, applied by TCRdb to the RACE reads, yields one record per CDR3 protein. The data hold about 61,000 distinct CDR3 sequences, with around 6.6% observed a single time. The V and J ends lost 0 bases and 5 bases, in that order; junction bases with no gene match: 6. Germline V gives CDR1 DFQATT, CDR2 SNEGSKA (reference sequence). This CDR3 spans 15 amino acids. This clonotype was seen repeatedly, ten times or more. The antigen remains unidentified. Time point indicated: pre-sensitization, week 0. This sample's treatment: therapeutic diphenylcyclopropenone sensitization with weekly scalp DPC. Sequences were derived from whole blood, sampled in connection with sensitization to the hapten diphenylcyclopropenone (DPC). This receptor was taken from a young woman with alopecia areata. Some clones in this sample may be carry-over from other donors' samples. The chain combines TRBV20-1 with TRBJ2-7; 11 nucleotides agree with TRBD2. Here the CDR3 DNA reads TGCAGTGCTAGAGATCCTAGCGGGGGGCGTGACGAGCAGTACTTC. Its translation is CSARDPSGGRDEQYF.